The 18 T cell receptor beta chains below come from one sample, sequenced in a study of cytomegalovirus exposure and HLA in healthy donors. 60 Vbeta and 13 Jbeta primers were used in PCR. The table came from immunoSEQ multiplex PCR; TCRdb's copy has only in-frame clones and leaves some out. The data contain around 250,000 clones, approximately 80% of them seen just once; the ten biggest clones take up around 8.3%. Material: PBMCs. The receptors were gathered from a woman in her fifties or sixties in good health and CMV-seropositive.

About this clone itself: The sample has other DNA sequences that encode this CDR3 too. V usage is TRBV27 and J usage is TRBJ2-1, with 11 nucleotides matching TRBD2. This CDR3 contains 15 residues. Looked up from germline, CDR1 is MNHEY and CDR2 is SMNVEV (reference sequence). The V and J ends lost 2 bases and 3 bases, in that order; junction bases with no gene match: 0. As DNA, the CDR3 is TGTGCCAGCAGTTTAACTAGCGGGAGCTACAATGAGCAGTTCTTC. This gives the protein CASSLTSGSYNEQFF.

V and J are TRBV11-2 and TRBJ2-2, with 7 bases aligning to TRBD1. The ends lost 6 bases at V and 6 bases at J; junction bases unmatched: 10. The CDR3 loop spans 15 amino acids. CDR1 and CDR2 from the germline V gene are SGHAT and FQNNGV. The CDR3 spells CASRSNRGSPGELFF. The CDR3, as DNA: TGTGCCAGCAGGTCCAACAGGGGAAGTCCCGGGGAGCTGTTTTTT.

This clone came up once. The V call is TRBV19, the J call TRBJ2-6; 11 positions match TRBD2. The CDR3 is 17 residues long. Trimming removed 5 bases from V and 0 bases from J; junction bases left unmatched: 3. Germline V gives CDR1 LNHDA, CDR2 SQIVND (reference sequence). The CDR3 DNA sequence: TGTGCCAGTAGTCCGGGACTAGCGGACTCTGGGGCCAACGTCCTGACTTTC. This codes for CASSPGLADSGANVLTF.

This clone appeared once. The chain carries TRBV18 and TRBJ2-1; TRBD2 aligns across 8 bases. The CDR3 contains 17 residues. V trimming: 0 bases; J trimming: 2 bases; junction bases outside the gene matches: 6. CDR1 is KGHSH and CDR2 is LQKENI in the germline V gene. For the CDR3, the DNA is TGTGCCAGCTCACCACCTGGCGGGAGGTTAACCTACAATGAGCAGTTCTTC. This sequence encodes CASSPPGGRLTYNEQFF.

The CDR3 is CASSKFGGGQDTGELFF. The CDR3 nucleotides read TGCGCCAGCAGCAAATTCGGAGGAGGACAGGACACCGGGGAGCTGTTTTTT. The chain is built from TRBV10-1 and TRBJ2-2, with TRBD1 identical over 7 bases. Germline CDR1 WNHNN, CDR2 SYGVQD (reference sequence). The CDR3 sequence is 17 residues long. After removal of 6 bases from V and 3 bases from J, the junction contained 13 bases not matched to a gene.

This chain joins TRBV7-6 and TRBJ2-3; 12 bases align to TRBD2. The V and J ends lost 2 bases and 5 bases, in that order; junction bases with no gene match: 5. In germline, CDR1 is SGHVS, CDR2 FNYEAQ. CDR3 length: 16 amino acids. The CDR3: CASSLRLAGGEDTQYF. CDR3 bases: TGTGCCAGCAGCTTAAGGCTAGCGGGAGGGGAAGATACGCAGTATTTT.

The chain has TRBV7-3 and TRBJ2-3; D not resolved. This CDR3 region has 14 residues. Trimming took off 2 bases at V and 1 base at J, with 7 bases between the two ends. Per the germline V gene, CDR1 is SGHTA and CDR2 is FQGTGA. CDR3: CASSLWAGTDTQYF. As DNA, the CDR3 is TGTGCCAGCAGCTTATGGGCTGGCACAGATACGCAGTATTTT.

V is TRBV5-5 and J is TRBJ2-7; 7 nucleotides align to TRBD2. Germline CDR1 reads SGHKS; CDR2 reads YYEKEE (reference sequence). Trimming cost V 4 bases and J 6 bases; bases outside gene matches: 13. The CDR3 spans 15 residues. CDR3 loop: CASSLRLARVSEQYF. For the CDR3, the DNA is TGTGCCAGCAGCCTCCGACTAGCAAGGGTCTCCGAGCAGTACTTC.

The chain links TRBV27 to TRBJ2-1; 12 bases align to TRBD2. This CDR3 is 14 amino acids long. The germline CDR1 and CDR2 sequences are MNHEY and SMNVEV (reference sequence). The trim removed 4 bases at V and 14 bases at J, leaving 9 bases unmatched. The CDR3 DNA sequence: TGTGCCAGCAGTTCGACTAGCGGGAGATCGAGAGAGTTCTTC. Its protein product is CASSSTSGRSREFF.

V usage is TRBV10-3 and J usage is TRBJ2-5, with TRBD1 identical over 8 bases. The assigned J gene may be wrong: the sequence end matches TRBJ2-7 better. Germline V gives CDR1 ENHRY, CDR2 SYGVKD. This CDR3 is built from 16 residues. The CDR3 protein is CAISESGQGARNEQYF. The CDR3 DNA reads as TGTGCCATCAGTGAGTCTGGGCAGGGGGCTAGGAACGAGCAGTACTTC.

This clone was seen only once. This CDR3 is CASAETGTYEQYF. For the CDR3, the DNA is TGTGCGAGCGCCGAGACTGGAACCTACGAGCAGTACTTC. V gene TRBV12-5 combines with J gene TRBJ2-7, with D hard to call. There are 13 residues in the CDR3. CDR1 and CDR2 (germline): LGHNT, FRNRAP.

This clone was picked up one time. The chain employs TRBV28 and TRBJ1-5; TRBD1 might be the D (6 bases). V was cut by 5 bases and J by 4 bases, with 12 bases left in between. The germline CDR1 and CDR2 sequences are MDHEN and SYDVKM. CDR3 size: 14 residues. The CDR3 DNA sequence: TGTGCCAGCAGTCGTTATACAGGGAATCAGCCCCAGCATTTT. Translation gives CASSRYTGNQPQHF.

V usage is TRBV4-1 and J usage is TRBJ1-6; no definite D call. The germline V and J ends were trimmed by 0 bases and 7 bases, with 10 bases remaining between them. Germline CDR1 reads MGHRA; CDR2 reads YSYEKL. The CDR3 sequence is 15 residues long. The CDR3 nucleotides are TGCGCCAGCAGCCAAGAGCATGGGGAGAATTCACCCCTCCACTTT. This encodes CASSQEHGENSPLHF.

This clone came up a few times. V usage is TRBV7-2 and J usage is TRBJ1-5, with a weak D call TRBD1 (6 bases). This CDR3 region has 14 residues. CDR1 SGHTA and CDR2 FQGNSA come from the germline V gene. V lost 4 bases to trimming and J lost 3 bases, with 10 bases between them. CDR3 sequence: CASSSDSLNQPQHF. Here the CDR3 DNA reads TGTGCCAGCAGCTCGGACAGCCTCAATCAGCCCCAGCATTTT. Using reference TRBV7-2 and TRBJ1-5 for the parts outside the CDR3, the full variable domain is GAGVSQSPSNKVTEKGKDVELRCDPISGHTALYWYRQSLGQGLEFLIYFQGNSAPDKSGLPSDRFSAERTGGSVSTLTIQRTQQEDSAVYLCASSSDSLNQPQHFGDGTRLSIL.

V gene TRBV9 combines with J gene TRBJ2-1; D call uncertain. Trimming stripped 2 bases from V and 7 bases from J, with 7 bases between. The length of the CDR3 is 12 residues. Germline assignment: CDR1 SGDLS and CDR2 YYNGEE. The CDR3: CASSVLGNEQFF. As DNA, the CDR3 is TGTGCCAGCAGCGTTCTAGGTAATGAGCAGTTCTTC.

This clone was picked up one time. The rearrangement links TRBV19 to TRBJ2-7, with TRBD2 matching 9 bases. CDR3 size: 16 residues. Trimming cost V 9 bases and J 0 bases; bases outside gene matches: 12. CDR1 and CDR2 from the germline V gene are LNHDA and SQIVND (reference sequence). The CDR3 DNA follows: TGTGCCAGCGGCTTAGCGGGAGCGACCACCTCCTACGAGCAGTACTTC. This sequence encodes CASGLAGATTSYEQYF. Supplemented by reference TRBV19 and TRBJ2-7, the full variable domain reads DGGITQSPKYLFRKEGQNVTLSCEQNLNHDAMYWYRQDPGQGLRLIYYSQIVNDFQKGDIAEGYSVSREKKESFPLTVTSAQKNPTAFYLCASGLAGATTSYEQYFGPGTRLTVT.

V is TRBV5-6 and J is TRBJ1-4; D gene uncertain. V lost 2 bases and J lost 5, with 10 bases in between. CDR1 is SGHDT, CDR2 YYEEEE, per germline. This CDR3 spans 14 amino acids. The CDR3 nucleotides read TGTGCCAGCAGCTTAACAGCAAGCAATGAAAAACTGTTTTTT. It specifies CASSLTASNEKLFF.

The chain uses TRBV9 and TRBJ2-1; D call uncertain. CDR3 length: 13 residues. In germline, CDR1 is SGDLS, CDR2 YYNGEE. Trimming took off 3 bases at V and 9 bases at J, with 13 bases between the two ends. CDR3 in amino acids: CASSAPVFSEQFF. The CDR3 nucleotides are TGTGCCAGCAGCGCCCCAGTGTTCTCTGAGCAGTTCTTC.